A single sample gave rise to the 20 T cell receptor beta chains below, sequenced in a study of blood T cell repertoires in COVID-19. Sequencing used immunoSEQ multiplex PCR; TCRdb keeps in-frame clones, though not all of them. The table has 140,000 to 150,000 clones, approximately 84% seen once. Source material: peripheral blood. The receptors originated from a human donor with acute or convalescent COVID-19. The donor label of this sample is uncertain.

V is TRBV11-3 and J is TRBJ2-5; 8 bases are shared with TRBD1. The CDR3 covers 16 residues. Germline loops: CDR1 SGHNT, CDR2 YENEEA. V lost 1 base and J lost 1; bases outside the gene matches: 5. The CDR3 DNA reads as TGTGCCAGCAGCTTAGGTGACAGGGGAGCCCAAGAGACCCAGTACTTC. Translating it yields CASSLGDRGAQETQYF.

The gene calls are TRBV30 and TRBJ1-1, with 8 bases fitting TRBD1. The ends lost 0 bases at V and 3 bases at J; junction bases unmatched: 3. The CDR3 totals 14 residues. Germline V gives CDR1 GTSNPN, CDR2 SVGIG (reference sequence). The CDR3 sequence: CAWSVRQGYTEAFF. CDR3 nucleotides: TGTGCCTGGAGTGTGAGACAGGGGTACACTGAAGCTTTCTTT.

The genes are TRBV19 and TRBJ2-5, with a weak D call TRBD1 (6 bases). This CDR3 spans 13 amino acids. With 5 bases removed from V and 1 base from J, the gap between germline ends came to 8 bases. CDR1 and CDR2 (germline): LNHDA, SQIVND (reference sequence). CDR3: CASSSDSQETQYF. CDR3 DNA: TGTGCCAGTAGTTCGGACAGCCAAGAGACCCAGTACTTC. The full variable domain, its missing parts supplied by reference TRBV19 and TRBJ2-5, is DGGITQSPKYLFRKEGQNVTLSCEQNLNHDAMYWYRQDPGQGLRLIYYSQIVNDFQKGDIAEGYSVSREKKESFPLTVTSAQKNPTAFYLCASSSDSQETQYFGPGTRLLVL.

This CDR3 is CATSAATGGLRDQPQHF. The CDR3 DNA follows: TGTGCCACCAGTGCCGCGACAGGGGGCCTTCGTGATCAGCCCCAGCATTTT. The V gene is TRBV24-1, the J gene TRBJ1-5; 10 nucleotides agree with TRBD1. V trimming: 5 bases; J trimming: 5 bases; junction bases outside the gene matches: 11. Germline V CDR1 and CDR2: KGHDR, SFDVKD. The CDR3 runs to 17 residues.

The rearrangement links TRBV27 to TRBJ2-7; unclear D gene. Trimming left V 5 bases short and J 1 base short, with 18 bases between. The CDR3 sequence is 16 residues long. In germline, CDR1 is MNHEY, CDR2 SMNVEV (reference sequence). The CDR3 protein is CASSPLYVTASYEQYF. The CDR3 DNA follows: TGTGCCAGCAGTCCGCTTTACGTCACAGCTTCCTACGAGCAGTACTTC.

The chain combines TRBV9 with TRBJ1-3; 7 bases fit TRBD1. The CDR3 is made up of 19 amino acids. In germline, CDR1 is SGDLS, CDR2 YYNGEE. Germline trimming cut 4 bases from V and 2 bases from J; bases unmatched to any gene: 18. Here the CDR3 reads CASSPLPRDSSGAGNTIYF. Here the CDR3 DNA reads TGTGCCAGCAGCCCCCTCCCCCGGGACAGCTCAGGGGCTGGAAACACCATATATTTT.

This chain links TRBV4-3 with TRBJ1-5; D is ambiguous. CDR1 is LGHNA and CDR2 is YSLEER in the germline V gene. This CDR3 contains 14 residues. Trimming cost V 0 bases and J 5 bases, with 8 bases left between them. The CDR3 DNA reads as TGCGCCAGCAGCCAAGATATGGGAGATCAGCCCCAGCATTTT. As protein: CASSQDMGDQPQHF.

The J gene is TRBJ2-1, the V gene TRBV4-3, with TRBD2 identical over 13 bases. The junction had 0 bases not matched to a gene; V was cut back by 1 base and J by 6 bases. Germline V gene lookup returns CDR1 LGHNA and CDR2 YSLEER. The CDR3 has 15 amino acids. CDR3 DNA sequence: TGCGCCAGCAGCCAAGGACTAGCGGGGGGCAATGAGCAGTTCTTC. It translates to CASSQGLAGGNEQFF.

This chain joins TRBV27 and TRBJ2-1; 8 bases fit TRBD1. Per germline, CDR1 MNHEY and CDR2 SMNVEV (reference sequence). The CDR3 loop spans 16 amino acids. After removal of 7 bases from V and 5 bases from J, the junction contained 13 bases not matched to a gene. This CDR3 is CASKRSGTGFDNEQFF. CDR3 in DNA: TGTGCCAGCAAACGGTCCGGGACAGGATTTGACAATGAGCAGTTCTTC.

This clone was counted a single time. This sequence joins TRBV7-9 and TRBJ1-2; no clear D. The CDR3 spans 17 residues. Germline-derived CDR1 and CDR2 are SEHNR and FQNEAQ (reference sequence). The V end was cut by 1 base, the J end by 5 bases, with 20 bases between. The CDR3 loop is CASSLDDISTVLYGYTF. The DNA for the CDR3 is TGTGCCAGCAGCTTAGACGACATTAGTACGGTACTTTATGGCTACACCTTC.

The chain carries TRBV5-5 and TRBJ2-3, with 7 bases aligning to TRBD1. Germline trimming cut 1 base from V and 1 base from J; bases unmatched to any gene: 0. CDR3 size: 14 residues. Germline V gene lookup returns CDR1 SGHKS and CDR2 YYEKEE (reference sequence). CDR3 DNA sequence: TGTGCCAGCAGCTTGCAGGGGGGCACAGATACGCAGTATTTT. It codes for CASSLQGGTDTQYF.

V is TRBV6-5 and J is TRBJ2-3, with TRBD2 matching over 7 bases. The CDR3 is made up of 15 amino acids. Trimming cost V 7 bases and J 9 bases; bases outside gene matches: 16. CDR1 is MNHEY, CDR2 SVGAGI, per germline. CDR3 residues: CASTRLLRGSYTQYF. The CDR3 coding sequence is TGTGCCAGCACGAGGTTGTTGCGGGGGAGCTACACGCAGTATTTT.

The chain employs TRBV6-5 and TRBJ1-5; 7 bases line up with TRBD1. The V gene's germline CDR1 is MNHEY and CDR2 SVGAGI. This CDR3 contains 15 residues. The ends lost 6 bases at V and 0 bases at J; junction bases unmatched: 5. The CDR3 DNA sequence: TGTGCCAGCAGAGGGACAGAGTATAGCAATCAGCCCCAGCATTTT. It codes for CASRGTEYSNQPQHF.

This clone appeared once. J is TRBJ1-1 and V is TRBV19; D is possibly TRBD1 (5 bases). V lost 5 bases to trimming and J lost 9 bases, with 19 bases between them. The CDR3 totals 14 residues. CDR1 is LNHDA and CDR2 is SQIVND in the germline V gene (reference sequence). CDR3 residues: CASSADSRTDKAFF. CDR3 in DNA: TGTGCCAGTAGTGCCGACAGCCGGACCGACAAAGCTTTCTTT.

The gene calls are TRBV3-1 (or the pseudogene TRBV3-2) and TRBJ2-2; weak D call: TRBD1 (6 bases). There are 17 residues in the CDR3. Trimming left V 3 bases short and J 2 bases short, with 16 bases between. The germline V gene has CDR1 LGHDT and CDR2 YNNKEL (reference sequence). This CDR3 is CASSHRQAQLNTGELFF. The CDR3 DNA follows: TGTGCCAGCAGCCACCGACAGGCCCAATTAAACACCGGGGAGCTGTTTTTT.

The genes are TRBV5-5 and TRBJ2-7, with 10 nucleotides matching TRBD2. The CDR3 sequence is 18 residues long. Trimming cost V 0 bases and J 6 bases; bases outside gene matches: 15. The V gene's germline CDR1 is SGHKS and CDR2 YYEKEE (reference sequence). The CDR3 nucleotides are TGTGCCAGCAGCTTGGCGGCTAGCGGGGGCCCTAGTCGGTCCGAGCAGTACTTC. Protein: CASSLAASGGPSRSEQYF.

The V gene is TRBV4-3, the J gene TRBJ2-1; 13 bases map to TRBD2. The CDR3 is 14 residues long. Germline CDR1 and CDR2: LGHNA and YSLEER. Unmatched junction bases numbered 6, after V lost 4 bases and J lost 12 bases. In nucleotides, the CDR3 is TGCGCCAGCAGCCCACTAGCGGGAGGGAATTCGCAGTTCTTC. It codes for CASSPLAGGNSQFF.

The chain is built from TRBV19 and TRBJ1-6, with TRBD1 identical over 7 bases. There are 18 residues in the CDR3. From germline, CDR1 is LNHDA and CDR2 SQIVND (reference sequence). The V segment lost 5 bases and the J segment 5 bases; nucleotides outside the gene matches: 15. The CDR3, as DNA: TGTGCCAGTAGTCTTACCCTGCCCGGGACAGCCAATAATTCACCCCTCCACTTT. Amino acid sequence: CASSLTLPGTANNSPLHF.

V gene TRBV7-3 combines with J gene TRBJ2-6; D gene unclear. The V end lost 5 bases, the J end lost 2 bases, and 7 bases lay between the germline ends. The CDR3 runs to 14 residues. From germline, CDR1 is SGHTA and CDR2 FQGTGA. The CDR3 sequence is CASSLSPGANVLTF. CDR3 DNA: TGTGCCAGCAGCCTATCCCCTGGGGCCAACGTCCTGACTTTC.

V is TRBV9 and J is TRBJ1-6; a weak D match, TRBD1 (5 bases). The CDR3 length is 15 residues. Germline V lookup: CDR1 SGDLS, CDR2 YYNGEE. Trimming took off 0 bases at V and 6 bases at J, with 10 bases between the two ends. The CDR3 loop is CASSVEAGPNSPLHF. CDR3 nucleotide sequence: TGTGCCAGCAGCGTAGAGGCAGGGCCTAATTCACCCCTCCACTTT.